The 17 T cell receptor beta chains presented below share a single source sample, sequenced in a study of T cell responses to AZD1222 COVID-19 vaccine. Repertoires were generated with immunoSEQ multiplex PCR, while TCRdb's copy carries only in-frame clones and drops some. The data show 60,000 to 75,000 clones, with about 80% seen just once and 5% to 6.5% held by the top ten. The sample consisted of peripheral blood, taken 28 days after the second AZD1222 dose. The receptors come from an adult who received the AZD1222 COVID-19 vaccine.

V usage is TRBV7-9 and J usage is TRBJ2-3; D may be TRBD1 (5 bases). Trimming removed 5 bases at V and 0 bases at J, with 12 bases between. Germline lookup yields CDR1 SEHNR and CDR2 FQNEAQ (reference sequence). This CDR3 is 15 amino acids long. The CDR3 DNA reads as TGTGCCAGCAGCCCTTACAGGTATAGCACAGATACGCAGTATTTT. Protein sequence: CASSPYRYSTDTQYF.

The chain recombines TRBV19 with TRBJ1-5; D is possibly TRBD1 (6 bases). Germline CDR1 is LNHDA and CDR2 is SQIVND (reference sequence). This CDR3 comprises 14 residues. Deletions cut 4 bases from V and 6 bases from J, with 13 bases between. This CDR3 reads CASSKAPQGQPQHF. CDR3 coding DNA: TGTGCCAGTAGTAAGGCACCACAGGGTCAGCCCCAGCATTTT.

The chain combines TRBV7-9 with TRBJ1-5, with a weak D call TRBD1 (6 bases). This CDR3 region has 15 residues. Trimming removed 2 bases at V and 5 bases at J, with 13 bases between. Germline loops: CDR1 SEHNR, CDR2 FQNEAQ (reference sequence). CDR3: CASSLTGSVDQPQHF. CDR3 bases: TGTGCCAGCAGCTTAACAGGGAGTGTCGATCAGCCCCAGCATTTT.

This chain joins TRBV7-2 and TRBJ1-2; the match to TRBD1 covers 8 bases. V trimming: 2 bases; J trimming: 8 bases; junction bases outside the gene matches: 7. This CDR3 has 14 amino acids. Germline CDR1 SGHTA, CDR2 FQGNSA. DNA for the CDR3: TGTGCCAGCAGCTTAAGGGGGGACAGGTCGGGCTACACCTTC. Residues: CASSLRGDRSGYTF.

The J gene is TRBJ2-7, the V gene TRBV5-1, with a weak D call TRBD1 (6 bases). This CDR3 region has 12 residues. Between the trimmed V and J ends, which lost 1 base and 4 bases, there was a span of 6 bases. Per the germline V gene, CDR1 is SGHRS and CDR2 is YFSETQ. The CDR3 sequence: CASSLQGYEQYF. DNA for the CDR3: TGCGCCAGCAGCTTGCAGGGGTACGAGCAGTACTTC.

The chain recombines TRBV27 with TRBJ2-3, with 10 bases fitting TRBD2. With V trimmed by 3 bases and J by 2 bases, 8 bases remained unmatched. CDR3 length: 17 amino acids. Germline CDR1 reads MNHEY; CDR2 reads SMNVEV (reference sequence). The CDR3 nucleotides read TGTGCCAGCAGTTTGGTCATCGGACTAGCGGACACAGATACGCAGTATTTT. The encoded protein is CASSLVIGLADTDTQYF.

This clone has a handful of counts. The rearrangement uses TRBV12-3 or TRBV12-4 and TRBJ1-1; no firm D call. This CDR3 is 13 amino acids long. Trimming took 3 bases from V and 3 from J, leaving 8 bases between them. CDR3 sequence: CASSFTDYTEAFF. CDR3 bases: TGTGCCAGCAGTTTCACAGACTACACTGAAGCTTTCTTT.

The chain has TRBV27 and TRBJ2-7; no reliable D call. Germline V gene data show CDR1 as MNHEY and CDR2 as SMNVEV (reference sequence). Between the trimmed V and J ends, which lost 3 bases and 4 bases, there was a span of 7 bases. The CDR3 is 12 residues long. Written as DNA, the CDR3 is TGTGCCAGCAGTTTTTTGGGGTACGAGCAGTACTTC. Amino acid sequence: CASSFLGYEQYF.

The CDR3 DNA follows: TGTGCCAGCAGTGAAGGGGTCGTCAGCGCGTACAATGAGCAGTTCTTC. This encodes CASSEGVVSAYNEQFF. The chain employs TRBV6-1 and TRBJ2-1, with D uncertain. The CDR3 length is 16 residues. Per the germline V gene, CDR1 is MNHNS and CDR2 is SASEGT. The V end was cut by 1 base, the J end by 4 bases, with 14 bases between.

This chain links TRBV5-6 with TRBJ2-2; TRBD2 aligns across 9 bases. Trimming at V came to 7 bases and at J to 6 bases, leaving 16 bases not matched to a gene. The CDR3 is 17 amino acids. CDR1 and CDR2 from the germline V gene are SGHDT and YYEEEE. CDR3 coding DNA: TGTGCCAGCCGCGGGCCGTGGGGGCGGGGGGGTTCCGGGGAGCTGTTTTTT. This codes for CASRGPWGRGGSGELFF.

The J gene is TRBJ2-1, the V gene TRBV3-1 (or the pseudogene TRBV3-2); D might be TRBD1 (6 bases). Trimming pared 2 bases from V and 8 bases from J, leaving 13 bases between. CDR1 is LGHDT, CDR2 YNNKEL, per germline (reference sequence). The CDR3 consists of 14 residues. The CDR3 protein is CASSQTGSGDEQFF. The CDR3 DNA reads TGTGCCAGCAGCCAAACAGGGTCAGGCGATGAGCAGTTCTTC.

The chain links TRBV4-1 to TRBJ1-1, with D possibly being TRBD1 (5 bases). The CDR3 covers 13 residues. Looked up from germline, CDR1 is MGHRA and CDR2 is YSYEKL. The V end was cut by 4 bases, the J end by 6 bases, with 12 bases between. The CDR3 region has the DNA TGCGCCAGCAGCCCAAATCGAGGGGCTGAAGCTTTCTTT. Translating it yields CASSPNRGAEAFF.

Concerning this clone: Distinct nucleotide sequences in the sample also encode this CDR3. This sequence joins TRBV18 and TRBJ1-1; D is perhaps TRBD1 (6 bases). The CDR3 is 15 residues long. The germline V and J ends were trimmed by 0 bases and 1 base, with 9 bases remaining between them. The germline gives CDR1 KGHSH, CDR2 LQKENI. CDR3 DNA sequence: TGTGCCAGCTCACCACCGGGGGGCCAGAACACTGAAGCTTTCTTT. It encodes CASSPPGGQNTEAFF.

The genes are TRBV11-2 and TRBJ2-7, with 11 bases lining up with TRBD2. The CDR3 sequence is 15 residues long. V was clipped by 3 bases and J by 2 bases; unmatched bases: 3. Germline CDR1 reads SGHAT; CDR2 reads FQNNGV. The chain's CDR3 is CASSLSTSGAYEQYF. The CDR3 DNA reads TGTGCCAGCAGCTTGTCGACTAGCGGGGCCTACGAGCAGTACTTC.

This clone was seen a single time. The DNA is left out, because the CDR3 cannot be placed on it with certainty; the CDR3 is given as TCRdb lists it. J is TRBJ2-5 and V is TRBV27; the table's D call TRBD2 went unverified against the DNA. The length of the CDR3 is 15 amino acids, counting both ends. Germline V lookup: CDR1 MNHEY, CDR2 SMNVEV (reference sequence). CDR3 region: CASSSSGDGEETQYF.

The V and J genes are TRBV18 and TRBJ1-2, with D possibly matching TRBD1 (6 bases). Germline values: CDR1 KGHSH, CDR2 LQKENI. The CDR3 contains 15 residues. V gave up 2 bases and J gave up 6 bases, with 16 bases separating them. CDR3 sequence (DNA): TGTGCCAGCTCACCAGTGTTGTCAGGGGAGAATGGCTACACCTTC. Translation: CASSPVLSGENGYTF.

The V and J genes are TRBV18 and TRBJ1-2; possible D gene TRBD1, 6 bases. The CDR3 sequence is 13 residues long. Trimming took off 5 bases at V and 6 bases at J, with 13 bases between the two ends. CDR1 and CDR2 (germline): KGHSH, LQKENI. The CDR3 is CASSEQGWDGYTF. CDR3 DNA: TGTGCCAGCTCAGAACAGGGTTGGGATGGCTACACCTTC.